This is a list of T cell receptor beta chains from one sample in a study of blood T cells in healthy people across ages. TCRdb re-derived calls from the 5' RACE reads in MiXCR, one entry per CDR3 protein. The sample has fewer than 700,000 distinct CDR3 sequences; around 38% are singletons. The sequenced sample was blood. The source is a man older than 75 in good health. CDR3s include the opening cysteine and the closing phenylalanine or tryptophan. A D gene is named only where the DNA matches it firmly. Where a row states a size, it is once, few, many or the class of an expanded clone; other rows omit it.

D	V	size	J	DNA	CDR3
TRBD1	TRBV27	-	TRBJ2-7	TGTGCCAGCAGCGTAAGAGGGACAGGGTACTACGAGCAGTACTTC	CASSVRGTGYYEQYF
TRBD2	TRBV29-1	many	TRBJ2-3	TGCAGCGTTGTGGCGGGAGGTCGTACAGATACGCAGTATTTT	CSVVAGGRTDTQYF
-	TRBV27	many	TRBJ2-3	TGTGCCAGCAGTTTAATTGGGACAACTAGCACAGATACGCAGTATTTT	CASSLIGTTSTDTQYF
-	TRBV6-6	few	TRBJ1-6	TGTGCCAGCATATCCGGGGGGAATTCACCCCTCCACTTT	CASISGGNSPLHF
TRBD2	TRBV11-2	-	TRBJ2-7	TGTGCCAGCAGCCTTATCCGGACTAGCAGCCTCTACGAGCAGTACTTC	CASSLIRTSSLYEQYF
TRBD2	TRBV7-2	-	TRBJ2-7	TGTGCCACCAAACCGGGAGCTAGCGGGAGTTACAATGAGCAGTACTTC	CATKPGASGSYNEQYF
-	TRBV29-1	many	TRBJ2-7	TGCAGCGTTGAAAGAGGGACCGGTGGGGCCTACGAGCAGTACTTC	CSVERGTGGAYEQYF
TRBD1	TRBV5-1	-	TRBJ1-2	TGCGCCAGCCGCTCCGGGACAGGGCACTATGGCTACACCTTC	CASRSGTGHYGYTF
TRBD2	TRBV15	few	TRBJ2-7	TGTGCCACCAGCAGAGATGGGGGGGGTGGCTACGAGCAGTACTTC	CATSRDGGGGYEQYF
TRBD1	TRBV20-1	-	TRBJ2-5	TGCAGTTCCACTCCGGGACAGAGGAGGGAGACCCAGTACTTC	CSSTPGQRRETQYF
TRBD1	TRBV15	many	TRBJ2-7	TGTGCCACCAGTCCAGAGGGACAGGGTTTGAGCGAGCAGTACTTC	CATSPEGQGLSEQYF
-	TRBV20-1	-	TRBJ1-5	TGCAGTGCTAGAGACCCCCTAACGACAGTCGGGCGCAATCAGCCCCAGCATTTT	CSARDPLTTVGRNQPQHF